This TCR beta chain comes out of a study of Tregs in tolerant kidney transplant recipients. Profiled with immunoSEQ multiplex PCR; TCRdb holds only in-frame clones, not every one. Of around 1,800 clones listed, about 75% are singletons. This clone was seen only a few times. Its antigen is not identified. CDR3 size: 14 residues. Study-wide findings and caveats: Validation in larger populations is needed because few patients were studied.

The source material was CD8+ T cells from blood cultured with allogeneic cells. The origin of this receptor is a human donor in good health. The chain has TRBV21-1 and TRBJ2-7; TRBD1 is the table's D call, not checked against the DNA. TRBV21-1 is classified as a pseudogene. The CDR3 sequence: CASSKVSTAYEQYF. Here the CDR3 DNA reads TGTGCCAGCAGCAAAGTGTCAACAGCCTACGAGCAGTACTTC.